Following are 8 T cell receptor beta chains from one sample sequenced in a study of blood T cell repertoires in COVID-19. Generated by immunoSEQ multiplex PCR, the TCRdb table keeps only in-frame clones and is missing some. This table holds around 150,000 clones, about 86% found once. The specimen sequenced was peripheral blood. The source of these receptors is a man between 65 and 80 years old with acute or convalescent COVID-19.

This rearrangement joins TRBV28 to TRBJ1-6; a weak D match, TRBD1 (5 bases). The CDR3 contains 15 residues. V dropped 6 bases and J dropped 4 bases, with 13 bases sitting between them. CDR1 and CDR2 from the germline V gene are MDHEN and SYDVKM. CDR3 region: CASRKATVYNSPLHF. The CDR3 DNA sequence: TGTGCCAGCAGAAAGGCGACAGTGTATAATTCACCCCTCCACTTT.

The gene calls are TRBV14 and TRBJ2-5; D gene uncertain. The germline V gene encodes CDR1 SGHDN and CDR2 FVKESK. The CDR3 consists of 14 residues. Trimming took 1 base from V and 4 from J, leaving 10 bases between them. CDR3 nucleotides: TGTGCCAGCAGCCAAGGAAGGCGAGGAGAGACCCAGTACTTC. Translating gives CASSQGRRGETQYF.

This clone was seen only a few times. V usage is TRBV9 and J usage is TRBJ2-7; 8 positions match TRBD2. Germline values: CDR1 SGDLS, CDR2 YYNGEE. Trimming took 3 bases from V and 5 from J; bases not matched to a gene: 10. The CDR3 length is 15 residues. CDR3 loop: CASSGLSGRLDEQYF. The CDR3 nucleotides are TGTGCCAGCAGCGGATTAAGCGGGAGACTCGACGAGCAGTACTTC.

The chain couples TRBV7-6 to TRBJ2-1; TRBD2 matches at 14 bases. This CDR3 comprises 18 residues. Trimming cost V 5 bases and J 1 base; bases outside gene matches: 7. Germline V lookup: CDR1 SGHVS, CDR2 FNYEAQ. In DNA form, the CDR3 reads TGTGCCAGCAGCGGGACTAGCGGGAGTGGGTCGTCCTACAATGAGCAGTTCTTC. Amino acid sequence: CASSGTSGSGSSYNEQFF.

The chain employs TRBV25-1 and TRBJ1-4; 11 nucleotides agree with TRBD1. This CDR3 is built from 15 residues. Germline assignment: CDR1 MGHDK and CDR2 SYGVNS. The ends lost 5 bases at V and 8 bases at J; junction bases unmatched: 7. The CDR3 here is CASSPRTGGDEKLFF. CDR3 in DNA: TGTGCCAGCAGTCCCAGGACAGGGGGCGACGAAAAACTGTTTTTT.

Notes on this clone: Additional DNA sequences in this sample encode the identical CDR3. CDR3 sequence (DNA): TGTGCCAGCAGCACCGGGACTAGCGGCCAAGAGACCCAGTACTTC. This gives the protein CASSTGTSGQETQYF. The chain uses TRBV9 and TRBJ2-5; the match to TRBD2 covers 11 bases. V lost 4 bases, J lost 1 base, and 3 bases stayed unmatched. CDR1 is SGDLS and CDR2 is YYNGEE in the germline V gene. The CDR3 runs 15 residues.

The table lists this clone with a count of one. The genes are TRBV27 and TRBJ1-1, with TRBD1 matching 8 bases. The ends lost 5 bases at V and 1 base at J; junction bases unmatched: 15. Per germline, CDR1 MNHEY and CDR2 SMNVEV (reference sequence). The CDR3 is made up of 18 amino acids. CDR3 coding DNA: TGTGCCAGCAGTCCCAAGACAGGGGTTGGGAAAACGAACACTGAAGCTTTCTTT. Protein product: CASSPKTGVGKTNTEAFF.

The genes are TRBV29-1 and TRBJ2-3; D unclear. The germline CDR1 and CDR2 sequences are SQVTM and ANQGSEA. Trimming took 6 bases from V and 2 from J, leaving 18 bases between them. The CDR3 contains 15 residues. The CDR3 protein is CSVPAEQGATDTQYF. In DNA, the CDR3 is TGCAGCGTCCCCGCCGAACAAGGAGCCACAGATACGCAGTATTTT.